This is a list of T cell receptor beta chains from one sample in a study of neurological immune-mediated disorders. TCRdb recomputed calls from the 5' RACE reads with MiXCR, one row per CDR3 protein. This sample yields roughly 18,000 distinct CDR3 sequences, of which approximately 15% are seen a single time; 6% to 8.5% belongs to the top ten. The sample taken for sequencing was CD4+ T cells from blood. The receptors shown here come from a woman aged 55-70 years with HTLV-1-associated myelopathy (HAM/TSP). Each CDR3 is given with its conserved first and last residue. A D gene is named only where the DNA matches it firmly. Clone size appears in some rows only: once, few, many, or a class for an expanded clone.

J,length,D,V,size,CDR3,DNA
TRBJ2-3,12,-,TRBV20-1,-,CSAIASTDTQSF,TGTAGTGCTATCGCTTCCACAGATACGCAGTCTTTT
TRBJ2-3,15,TRBD2,TRBV6-1,many,CASSLSGGTPDTQYF,TGTGCCAGCAGCTTAAGCGGGGGAACCCCAGATACGCAGTATTTT
TRBJ2-1,18,TRBD2,TRBV6-2/TRBV6-3,many,CASRGGLTSGGATNEQFF,TGTGCCAGCAGGGGGGGTTTGACTAGCGGGGGGGCCACGAATGAGCAGTTCTTC
TRBJ2-1,17,TRBD2,TRBV4-1,many,CASSQETSGSSYNEQFF,TGCGCCAGCAGCCAAGAGACTAGCGGGAGCTCCTACAATGAGCAGTTCTTC
TRBJ2-5,15,-,TRBV5-1,many,CASSLGRGYQETQYF,TGCGCCAGCAGCTTGGGACGGGGATACCAAGAGACCCAGTACTTC
TRBJ2-7,16,TRBD1,TRBV10-3,many,CAITGGPGQGDYEQYF,TGTGCCATCACCGGAGGACCGGGACAGGGGGATTACGAGCAGTACTTC
TRBJ2-1,17,TRBD2,TRBV29-1,medium-sized,CSVREASGGGVNNEQFF,TGCAGCGTGAGGGAGGCCAGCGGGGGGGGAGTCAACAATGAGCAGTTCTTC
TRBJ2-3,15,-,TRBV18,many,CASSPPGNLEDTQYF,TGTGCCAGCTCACCGCCCGGGAATTTGGAAGATACGCAGTATTTT
TRBJ2-3,18,TRBD2,TRBV20-1,many,CSARSMVWTSGPPDTQYF,TGCAGTGCCAGGAGCATGGTTTGGACTAGCGGTCCCCCAGATACGCAGTATTTT
TRBJ2-1,15,TRBD1,TRBV7-9,medium-sized,CASSLDRGSYNEQFF,TGTGCCAGCAGTCTGGACAGGGGTTCCTACAATGAGCAGTTCTTC
TRBJ2-1,17,TRBD2,TRBV5-1,many,CASSWGTGTTPRSEQFF,TGCGCCAGCAGCTGGGGGACCGGGACTACGCCCCGGAGTGAGCAGTTCTTC
TRBJ1-6,20,-,TRBV7-2,-,CASSFYICSAREAGQSPLHF,-
TRBJ1-3,21,-,TRBV7-2,-,CASSFYICSAFDRGSGNTIYF,-
TRBJ2-3,17,TRBD2,TRBV11-3,many,CASSPGGGRGAPDTQYF,TGTGCCAGCAGCCCCGGGGGGGGCAGGGGAGCCCCAGATACGCAGTATTTT
TRBJ2-2,16,TRBD2,TRBV11-3,few,CASSDAAGGRTGELFF,TGTGCCAGCAGCGACGCAGCGGGGGGCCGCACCGGGGAGCTGTTTTTT
TRBJ2-1,15,-,TRBV11-3,many,CASSLFTGYYNEQFF,TGTGCCAGCAGCCTTTTCACAGGATATTACAATGAGCAGTTCTTC
TRBJ1-5,17,-,TRBV3-1,few,CASSPHGGARGNQPQHF,TGTGCCAGCAGCCCGCATGGTGGGGCTCGGGGCAATCAGCCCCAGCATTTT
TRBJ1-1,11,-,TRBV6-5,many,CASSTDSEAFF,TGTGCCAGCAGTACAGACTCTGAAGCTTTCTTT
TRBJ2-1,14,TRBD2,TRBV5-1,medium-sized,CASTGGNSYNEQFF,TGCGCCAGCACGGGGGGAAACTCCTACAATGAGCAGTTCTTC
TRBJ2-5,11,-,TRBV30,-,CAWRPGETQYF,TGTGCCTGGAGACCAGGAGAGACCCAGTACTTC
TRBJ2-1,16,TRBD2,TRBV3-1,many,CASSPRLAGAFGEQFF,TGTGCCAGCAGCCCCCGACTAGCGGGGGCCTTTGGCGAGCAGTTCTTC
TRBJ1-2,15,TRBD1,TRBV29-1,many,CSVVVGQGTIYGYTF,TGCAGCGTTGTCGTTGGACAGGGGACTATCTATGGCTACACCTTC
TRBJ2-3,19,-,TRBV12-3/TRBV12-4,many,CASSSPRGGTKWGTDTQYF,TGTGCCAGCAGTTCCCCCAGGGGGGGGACGAAATGGGGCACAGATACGCAGTATTTT
TRBJ1-2,19,TRBD1,TRBV12-3/TRBV12-4,-,CASSLPGTVSRSGPGGYTF,TGTGCCAGCAGTTTACCGGGGACAGTGAGTAGAAGTGGCCCCGGGGGCTACACCTTC
TRBJ2-1,16,TRBD2,TRBV3-1,many,CASSQDETSGKNEQFF,TGTGCCAGCAGCCAAGATGAAACTAGCGGGAAAAATGAGCAGTTCTTC
TRBJ2-3,16,TRBD2,TRBV5-1,-,CASSLRLAGSTDTQYF,TGCGCCAGCAGCTTGAGACTAGCGGGATCAACAGATACGCAGTATTTT
TRBJ1-5,15,-,TRBV12-3/TRBV12-4,-,CASSLGYRVNQPQHF,TGTGCCAGCAGTCTTGGATACAGAGTAAATCAGCCCCAGCATTTT
TRBJ1-1,15,TRBD1,TRBV20-1,many,CSAREAGTANTEAFF,TGCAGTGCTAGAGAGGCCGGGACAGCAAACACTGAAGCTTTCTTT
TRBJ2-7,13,-,TRBV2,-,CASNVGRASEQYF,TGTGCCAGCAATGTAGGCAGGGCGAGCGAGCAGTACTTC